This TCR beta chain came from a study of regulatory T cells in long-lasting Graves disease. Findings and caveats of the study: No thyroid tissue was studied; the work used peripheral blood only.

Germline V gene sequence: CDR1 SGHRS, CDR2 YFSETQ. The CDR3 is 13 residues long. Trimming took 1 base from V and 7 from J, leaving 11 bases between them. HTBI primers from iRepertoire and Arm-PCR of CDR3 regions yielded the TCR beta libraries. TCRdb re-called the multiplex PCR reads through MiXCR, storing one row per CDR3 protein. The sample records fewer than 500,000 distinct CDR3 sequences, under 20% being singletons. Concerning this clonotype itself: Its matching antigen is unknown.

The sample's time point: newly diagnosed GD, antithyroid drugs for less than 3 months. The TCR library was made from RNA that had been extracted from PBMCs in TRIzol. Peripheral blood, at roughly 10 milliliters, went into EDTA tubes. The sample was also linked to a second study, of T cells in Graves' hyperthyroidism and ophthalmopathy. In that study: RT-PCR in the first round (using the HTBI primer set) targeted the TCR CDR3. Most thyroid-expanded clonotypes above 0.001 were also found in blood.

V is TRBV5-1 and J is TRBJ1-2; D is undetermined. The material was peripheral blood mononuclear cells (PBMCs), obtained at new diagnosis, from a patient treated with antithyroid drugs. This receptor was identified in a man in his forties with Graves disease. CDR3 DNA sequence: TGCGCCAGCAGCTTGACCTGGTTCAGTGGCTACACCTTC. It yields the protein CASSLTWFSGYTF.